This is a list of T cell receptor beta chains from one sample in a study of blood T cell repertoires in COVID-19. Generated by immunoSEQ multiplex PCR, the TCRdb table keeps only in-frame clones and is missing some. The sample shows a few hundred thousand clones, roughly 84% of them seen only once. Sequenced sample: peripheral blood. The receptor source for this set is a middle-aged woman who had recovered from COVID-19. Each CDR3 is given with its conserved first and last residue. A D gene is named only where the DNA matches it firmly. The size field is filled for only some rows; it gives once, few, many or a size class.

>TRBV7-2|TRBD2|.|TRBJ2-5
CASSLVTSGGSEETQYF
TGTGCCAGCAGCTTAGTCACTAGCGGGGGTAGTGAAGAGACCCAGTACTTC
>TRBV9|.|few|TRBJ1-3
CASSPRSGNTIYF
TGTGCCAGCAGCCCTCGCTCTGGAAACACCATATATTTT
>TRBV9|.|.|TRBJ1-2
CASSVDLQGNYGYTF
TGTGCCAGCAGCGTAGATTTGCAGGGTAACTATGGCTACACCTTC
>TRBV19|.|.|TRBJ2-5
CASSTLGETQYF
TGTGCCAGTAGCACCCTAGGTGAGACCCAGTACTTC
>TRBV9|TRBD2|.|TRBJ2-1
CASSVGTSGSFYNEQFF
TGTGCCAGCAGCGTAGGGACTAGCGGTTCATTTTACAATGAGCAGTTCTTC
>TRBV28|TRBD1|.|TRBJ1-4
CASSGGQGGEKLFF
TGTGCCAGCAGTGGGGGACAGGGTGGAGAAAAACTGTTTTTT
>TRBV19|TRBD1|.|TRBJ1-5
CASSPEDRGPNQPQHF
TGTGCCAGTAGCCCCGAAGACAGGGGGCCTAATCAGCCCCAGCATTTT
>TRBV27|.|.|TRBJ2-7
CASSLTGDSYEQYF
TGTGCCAGCAGTTTGACAGGCGACTCCTACGAGCAGTACTTC
>TRBV4-3|.|.|TRBJ2-1
CASSQGTGYNEQFF
TGCGCCAGCAGCCAAGGTACAGGTTACAATGAGCAGTTCTTC
>TRBV29-1|TRBD1|.|TRBJ2-1
CSARPGTGWKYEQFF
TGCAGCGCGAGACCCGGGACAGGGTGGAAATATGAGCAGTTCTTC
>TRBV19|.|.|TRBJ2-4
CASSQRTGIQYF
TGTGCCAGTAGTCAGCGGACGGGCATTCAGTACTTC
>TRBV5-1|TRBD1|.|TRBJ2-3
CASSFGQGSTDTQYF
TGCGCCAGCAGCTTCGGACAGGGGTCGACAGATACGCAGTATTTT
>TRBV4-2|TRBD2|.|TRBJ2-2
CASSQDFSGASDTGELFF
TGTGCCAGCAGCCAAGATTTTAGCGGGGCGTCGGACACCGGGGAGCTGTTTTTT
>TRBV19|.|.|TRBJ2-5
CASSIQTQETQYF
TGTGCCAGTAGTATCCAAACTCAAGAGACCCAGTACTTC
>TRBV28|.|few|TRBJ1-3
CASSLLTGSGNTIYF
TGTGCCAGCAGTTTACTCACAGGGTCTGGAAACACCATATATTTT
>TRBV4-3|.|.|TRBJ2-3
CASSQDYGGAGTDTQYF
TGCGCCAGCAGCCAAGATTATGGGGGGGCCGGCACAGATACGCAGTATTTT
>TRBV5-1|TRBD1|.|TRBJ2-7
CASSLTRPGQAYEQYF
TGCGCCAGCAGCTTGACCAGACCGGGACAGGCCTACGAGCAGTACTTC
>TRBV7-9|TRBD2|.|TRBJ2-1
CASSSSLAGYNEQFF
TGTGCCAGCAGCAGCAGCCTAGCGGGATACAATGAGCAGTTCTTC
>TRBV7-9|TRBD1|once|TRBJ2-2
CASSLRQGNTGELFF
TGTGCCAGCAGCTTACGACAGGGGAATACCGGGGAGCTGTTTTTT
>TRBV6-5|TRBD1|.|TRBJ1-1
CASRKTGVLTEAFF
TGTGCCAGCAGAAAGACAGGGGTTCTTACTGAAGCTTTCTTT
>TRBV13|.|.|TRBJ2-3
CASRSRTTGPDITDTQYF
TGTGCCAGCAGGAGCCGTACAACAGGGCCTGATATCACAGATACGCAGTATTTT
>TRBV4-2|TRBD1|.|TRBJ1-4
CASSQLEGANEKLFF
TGTGCCAGCAGCCAATTAGAGGGGGCCAATGAAAAACTGTTTTTT
>TRBV5-6|.|.|TRBJ2-7
CASSLQGNEQYF
TGTGCCAGCAGCTTGCAGGGGAACGAGCAGTACTTC
>TRBV11-2|TRBD1|.|TRBJ1-1
CASSLSRGLTEAFF
TGTGCCAGCAGCTTAAGCAGGGGGCTCACTGAAGCTTTCTTT
>TRBV28|TRBD1|.|TRBJ1-5
CASSTTGGGDQPQHF
TGTGCCAGCAGCACGACAGGGGGTGGGGATCAGCCCCAGCATTTT
>TRBV29-1|.|.|TRBJ2-3
CSVVWQGIADTQYF
TGCAGCGTTGTATGGCAGGGCATCGCAGATACGCAGTATTTT
>TRBV5-1|TRBD2|few|TRBJ2-7
CASSAGGPYEQYF
TGCGCCAGCAGCGCGGGGGGGCCCTACGAGCAGTACTTC
>TRBV5-6|TRBD2|.|TRBJ2-3
CASSSQRGSTDTQYF
TGTGCCAGCAGCTCCCAGCGGGGGAGCACAGATACGCAGTATTTT
>TRBV10-3|.|.|TRBJ1-1
CAISEQELNTEAFF
TGTGCCATCAGTGAACAGGAGTTGAACACTGAAGCTTTCTTT
>TRBV18|TRBD1|.|TRBJ2-2
CASSPGGQQIYTGELFF
TGTGCCAGCTCACCTGGGGGACAGCAAATCTACACCGGGGAGCTGTTTTTT
>TRBV5-1|TRBD1|.|TRBJ2-3
CASSFSDRGTDTQYF
TGCGCCAGCAGCTTTAGTGACAGGGGGACAGATACGCAGTATTTT